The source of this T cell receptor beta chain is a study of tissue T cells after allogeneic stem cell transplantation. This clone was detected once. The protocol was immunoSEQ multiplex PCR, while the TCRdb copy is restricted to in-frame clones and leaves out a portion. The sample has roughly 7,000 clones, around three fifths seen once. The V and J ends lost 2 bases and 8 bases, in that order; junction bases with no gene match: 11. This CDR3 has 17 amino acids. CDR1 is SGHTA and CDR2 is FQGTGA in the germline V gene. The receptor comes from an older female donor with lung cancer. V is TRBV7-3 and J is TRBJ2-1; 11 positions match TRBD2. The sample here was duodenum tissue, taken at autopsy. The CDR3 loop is CASSLGGSGGARDEQFF. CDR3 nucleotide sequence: TGTGCCAGCAGCTTAGGTGGTAGCGGGGGGGCTCGGGATGAGCAGTTCTTC.